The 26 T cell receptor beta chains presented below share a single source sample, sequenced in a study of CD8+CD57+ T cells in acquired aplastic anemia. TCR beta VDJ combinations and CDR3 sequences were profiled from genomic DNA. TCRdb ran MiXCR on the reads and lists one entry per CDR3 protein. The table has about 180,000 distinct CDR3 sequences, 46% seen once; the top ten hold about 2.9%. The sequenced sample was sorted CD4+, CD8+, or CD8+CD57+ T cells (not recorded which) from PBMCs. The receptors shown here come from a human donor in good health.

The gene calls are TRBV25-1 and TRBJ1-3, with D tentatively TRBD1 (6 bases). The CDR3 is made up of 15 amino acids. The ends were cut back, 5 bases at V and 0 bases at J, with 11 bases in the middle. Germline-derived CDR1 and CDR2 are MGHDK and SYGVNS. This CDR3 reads CASSYGQTSGNTIYF. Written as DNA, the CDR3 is TGTGCCAGCAGTTACGGACAGACCTCTGGAAACACCATATATTTT.

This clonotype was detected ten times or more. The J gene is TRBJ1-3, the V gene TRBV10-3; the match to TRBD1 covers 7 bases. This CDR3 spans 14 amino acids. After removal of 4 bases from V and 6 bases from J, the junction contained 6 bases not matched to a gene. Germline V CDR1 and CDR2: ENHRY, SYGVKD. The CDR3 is CAISGHTGANTIYF. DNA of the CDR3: TGTGCCATCAGTGGGCATACAGGGGCAAACACCATATATTTT.

The CDR3 protein is CASSGIIGGTGYTF. The CDR3 nucleotides are TGTGCCAGCAGTGGAATAATCGGGGGAACGGGCTACACCTTC. This rearrangement joins TRBV2 to TRBJ1-2; D is possibly TRBD1 (5 bases). The germline V and J ends were trimmed by 4 bases and 8 bases, with 17 bases remaining between them. Germline V gives CDR1 SNHLY, CDR2 FYNNEI. This CDR3 is 14 amino acids long.

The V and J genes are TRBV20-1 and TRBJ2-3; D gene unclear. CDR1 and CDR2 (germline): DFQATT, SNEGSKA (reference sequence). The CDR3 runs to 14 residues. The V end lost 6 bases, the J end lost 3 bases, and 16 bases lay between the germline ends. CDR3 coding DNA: TGCAGTGCCGCTAGGTCGGGTCGGACAGATACGCAGTATTTT. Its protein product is CSAARSGRTDTQYF.

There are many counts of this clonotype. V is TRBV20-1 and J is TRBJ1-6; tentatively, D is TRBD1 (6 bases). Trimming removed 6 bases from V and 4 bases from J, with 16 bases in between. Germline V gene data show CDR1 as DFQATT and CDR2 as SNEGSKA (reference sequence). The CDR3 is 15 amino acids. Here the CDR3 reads CSAAQTTGYNSPLHF. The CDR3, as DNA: TGCAGTGCCGCCCAAACGACAGGTTATAATTCACCCCTCCACTTT.

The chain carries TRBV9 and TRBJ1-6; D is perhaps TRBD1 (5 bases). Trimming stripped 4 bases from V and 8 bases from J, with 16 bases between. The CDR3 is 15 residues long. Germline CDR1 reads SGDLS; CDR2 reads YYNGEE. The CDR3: CASSPQSGADSPLHF. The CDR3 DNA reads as TGTGCCAGCAGCCCACAGTCCGGGGCCGATTCACCCCTCCACTTT.

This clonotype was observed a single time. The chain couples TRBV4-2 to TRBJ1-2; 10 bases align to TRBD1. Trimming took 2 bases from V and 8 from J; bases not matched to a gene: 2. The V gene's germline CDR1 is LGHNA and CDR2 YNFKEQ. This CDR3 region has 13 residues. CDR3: CASSQLDRGGYTF. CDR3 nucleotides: TGTGCCAGCAGCCAATTGGACAGGGGGGGCTACACCTTC.

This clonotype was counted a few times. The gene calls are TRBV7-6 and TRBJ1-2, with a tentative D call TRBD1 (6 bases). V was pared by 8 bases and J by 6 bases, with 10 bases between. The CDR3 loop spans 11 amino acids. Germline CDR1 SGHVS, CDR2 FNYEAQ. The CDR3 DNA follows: TGTGCCAGCCGGGGGCTCGATGGCTACACCTTC. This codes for CASRGLDGYTF.

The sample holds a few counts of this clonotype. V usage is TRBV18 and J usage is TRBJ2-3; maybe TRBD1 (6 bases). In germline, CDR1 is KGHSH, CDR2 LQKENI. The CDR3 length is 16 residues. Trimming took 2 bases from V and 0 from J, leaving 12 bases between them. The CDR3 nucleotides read TGTGCCAGCTCACCAAGACAGGTGGGGAGCACAGATACGCAGTATTTT. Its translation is CASSPRQVGSTDTQYF.

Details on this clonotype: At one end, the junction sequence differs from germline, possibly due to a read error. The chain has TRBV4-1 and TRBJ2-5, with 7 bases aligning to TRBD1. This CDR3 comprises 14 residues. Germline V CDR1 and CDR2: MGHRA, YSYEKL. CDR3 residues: CASSWDSRQEAQYF. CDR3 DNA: TGCGCCAGCAGCTGGGACAGCCGGCAAGAGGCCCAGTACTTC.

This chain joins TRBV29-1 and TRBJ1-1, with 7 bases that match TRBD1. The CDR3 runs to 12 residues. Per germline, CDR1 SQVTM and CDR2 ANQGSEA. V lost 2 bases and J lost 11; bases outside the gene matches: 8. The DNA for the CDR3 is TGCAGCGTTGAACTCCAGGGGGAAGTGGCTTTCTTT. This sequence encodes CSVELQGEVAFF. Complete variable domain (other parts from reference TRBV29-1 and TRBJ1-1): SAVISQKPSRDICQRGTSLTIQCQVDSQVTMMFWYRQQPGQSLTLIATANQGSEATYESGFVIDKFPISRPNLTFSTLTVSNMSPEDSSIYLCSVELQGEVAFFGQGTRLTVV.

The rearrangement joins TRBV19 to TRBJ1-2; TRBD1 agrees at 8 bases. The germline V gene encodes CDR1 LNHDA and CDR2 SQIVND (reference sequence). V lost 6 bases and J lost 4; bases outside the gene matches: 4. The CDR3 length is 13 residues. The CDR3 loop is CASRPGGIYGYTF. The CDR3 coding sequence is TGTGCCAGTAGGCCAGGGGGCATCTATGGCTACACCTTC.

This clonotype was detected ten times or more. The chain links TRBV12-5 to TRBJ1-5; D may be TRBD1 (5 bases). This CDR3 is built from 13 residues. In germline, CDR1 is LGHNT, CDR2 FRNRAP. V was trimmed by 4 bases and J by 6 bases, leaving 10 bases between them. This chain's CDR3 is CASGWEGIQPQHF. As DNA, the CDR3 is TGTGCTAGTGGTTGGGAGGGGATTCAGCCCCAGCATTTT. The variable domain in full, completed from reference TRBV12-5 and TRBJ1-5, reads DARVTQTPRHKVTEMGQEVTMRCQPILGHNTVFWYRQTMMQGLELLAYFRNRAPLDDSGMPKDRFSAEMPDATLATLKIQPSEPRDSAVYFCASGWEGIQPQHFGDGTRLSIL.

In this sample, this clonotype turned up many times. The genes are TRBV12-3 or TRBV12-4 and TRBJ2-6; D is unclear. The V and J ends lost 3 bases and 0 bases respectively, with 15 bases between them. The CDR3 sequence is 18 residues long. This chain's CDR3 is CASSFYSDVASGANVLTF. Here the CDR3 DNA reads TGTGCCAGCAGTTTTTACTCCGACGTAGCCTCTGGGGCCAACGTCCTGACTTTC.

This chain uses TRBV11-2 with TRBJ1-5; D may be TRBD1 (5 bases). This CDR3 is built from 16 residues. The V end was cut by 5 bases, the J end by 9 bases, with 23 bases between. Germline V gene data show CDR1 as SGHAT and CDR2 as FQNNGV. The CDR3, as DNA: TGTGCCAGCAGCCACATATTGGGACCGCGGAATGGGCCCCAGCATTTT. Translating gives CASSHILGPRNGPQHF.

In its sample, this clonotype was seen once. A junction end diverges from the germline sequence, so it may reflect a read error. CDR3 coding DNA: TGCGCCAGCAGCTCCGGACGGGGAGCGGGGGGAGGTGAGCGGTTCTTC. Its protein is CASSSGRGAGGGERFF. The chain recombines TRBV4-3 with TRBJ2-1, with TRBD2 identical over 9 bases. This CDR3 comprises 16 residues. Germline CDR1 LGHNA, CDR2 YSLEER.

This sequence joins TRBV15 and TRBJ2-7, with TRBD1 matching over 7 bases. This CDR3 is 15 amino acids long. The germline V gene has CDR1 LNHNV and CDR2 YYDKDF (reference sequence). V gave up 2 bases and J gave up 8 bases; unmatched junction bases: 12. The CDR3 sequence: CATSRLTGFRHQQYF. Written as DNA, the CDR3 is TGTGCCACCAGCAGACTGACAGGGTTTAGGCACCAGCAGTACTTC.

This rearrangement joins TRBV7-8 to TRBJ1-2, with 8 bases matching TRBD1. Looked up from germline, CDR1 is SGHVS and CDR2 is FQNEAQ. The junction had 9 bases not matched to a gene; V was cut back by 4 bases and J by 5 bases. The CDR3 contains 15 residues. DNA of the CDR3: TGTGCCAGCAGCTCAAAACCGGACAGGGTTTATGGCTACACCTTC. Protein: CASSSKPDRVYGYTF.

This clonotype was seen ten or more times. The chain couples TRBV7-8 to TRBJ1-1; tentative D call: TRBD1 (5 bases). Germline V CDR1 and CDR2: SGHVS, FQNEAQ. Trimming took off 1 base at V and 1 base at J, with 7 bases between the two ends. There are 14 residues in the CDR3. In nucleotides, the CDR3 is TGTGCCAGCAGCTTAGTTACAGGGAACACTGAAGCTTTCTTT. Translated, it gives CASSLVTGNTEAFF.

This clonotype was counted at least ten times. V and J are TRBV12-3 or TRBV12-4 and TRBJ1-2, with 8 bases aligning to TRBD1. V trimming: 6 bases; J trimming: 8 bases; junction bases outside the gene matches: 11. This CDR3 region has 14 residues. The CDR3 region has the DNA TGTGCCAGCAGCTACATCGCACAGGGGGGCGGCTACACCTTC. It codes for CASSYIAQGGGYTF.

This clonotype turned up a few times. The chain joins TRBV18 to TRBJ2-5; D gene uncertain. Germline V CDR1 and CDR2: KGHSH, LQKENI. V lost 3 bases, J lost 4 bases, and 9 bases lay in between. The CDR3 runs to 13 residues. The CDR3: CASSPANLETQYF. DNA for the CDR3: TGTGCCAGCTCACCTGCGAACTTAGAGACCCAGTACTTC.

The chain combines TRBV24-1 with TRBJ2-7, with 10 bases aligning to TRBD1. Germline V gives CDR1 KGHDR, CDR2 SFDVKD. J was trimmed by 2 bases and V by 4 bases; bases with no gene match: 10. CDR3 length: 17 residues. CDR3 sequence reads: CATSESSPGQGAYEQYF. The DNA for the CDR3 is TGTGCCACCAGTGAATCCTCCCCCGGACAGGGGGCCTACGAGCAGTACTTC.

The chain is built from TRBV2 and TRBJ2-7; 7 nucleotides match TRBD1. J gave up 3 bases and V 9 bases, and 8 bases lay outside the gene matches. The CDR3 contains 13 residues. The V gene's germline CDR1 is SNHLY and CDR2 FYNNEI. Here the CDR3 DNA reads TGTGCCAGAGGACGGGGACAGCTCTACGAGCAGTACTTC. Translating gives CARGRGQLYEQYF.

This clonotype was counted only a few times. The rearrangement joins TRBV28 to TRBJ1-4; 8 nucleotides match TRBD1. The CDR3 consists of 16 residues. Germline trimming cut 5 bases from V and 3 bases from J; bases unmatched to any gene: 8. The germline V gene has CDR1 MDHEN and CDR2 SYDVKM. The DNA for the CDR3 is TGTGCCAGCAGTCGATTAACAGGGGGGCCTAATGAAAAACTGTTTTTT. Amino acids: CASSRLTGGPNEKLFF. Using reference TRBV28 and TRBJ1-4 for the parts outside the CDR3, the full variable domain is DVKVTQSSRYLVKRTGEKVFLECVQDMDHENMFWYRQDPGLGLRLIYFSYDVKMKEKGDIPEGYSVSREKKERFSLILESASTNQTSMYLCASSRLTGGPNEKLFFGSGTQLSVL.

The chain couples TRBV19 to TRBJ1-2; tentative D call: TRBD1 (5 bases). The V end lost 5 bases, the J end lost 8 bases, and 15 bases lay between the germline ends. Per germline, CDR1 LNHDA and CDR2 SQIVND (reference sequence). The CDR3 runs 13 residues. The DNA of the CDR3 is TGTGCCAGTAGTGCCCGGGGCAGACGGGGCTACACCTTC. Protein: CASSARGRRGYTF.

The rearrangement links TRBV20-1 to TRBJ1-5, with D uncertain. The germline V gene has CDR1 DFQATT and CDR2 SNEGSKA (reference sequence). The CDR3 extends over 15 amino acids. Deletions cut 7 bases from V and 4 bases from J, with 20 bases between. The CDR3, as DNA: TGCAGTGTCACCCCGCGGCTCGGTGGAAATCAGCCCCAGCATTTT. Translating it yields CSVTPRLGGNQPQHF.